The sequence of this T cell receptor beta chain was determined in a study of blood T cells in healthy people across ages. Together with a sample-barcoded 5' primer, a J-beta primer mix was included in a second PCR lasting about 6 to 12 cycles. TCRdb reanalysed the 5' RACE reads using MiXCR and keeps one entry per CDR3 protein. This sample has around 800,000 distinct CDR3 sequences, with roughly 26% found just once. The V gene's germline CDR1 is MNHNY and CDR2 SVGAGI (reference sequence). J gave up 1 base and V 0 bases, and 1 base lay outside the gene matches. The CDR3 totals 16 residues. This same sample was also part of a study on T cells of mothers and their children. That investigation notes: Overlap in related mother-child pairs always slightly exceeded unrelated pairs, never significantly. No T cell clones of persistent microchimeric origin were detected.

This sequence was found in a boy younger than 18 in good health. What was sequenced was blood. The rearrangement joins TRBV6-6 to TRBJ2-1, with 9 bases fitting TRBD1. CDR3 residues: CASSYSGTGSYNEQFF. DNA for the CDR3: TGTGCCAGCAGTTACTCCGGGACAGGGTCCTACAATGAGCAGTTCTTC.